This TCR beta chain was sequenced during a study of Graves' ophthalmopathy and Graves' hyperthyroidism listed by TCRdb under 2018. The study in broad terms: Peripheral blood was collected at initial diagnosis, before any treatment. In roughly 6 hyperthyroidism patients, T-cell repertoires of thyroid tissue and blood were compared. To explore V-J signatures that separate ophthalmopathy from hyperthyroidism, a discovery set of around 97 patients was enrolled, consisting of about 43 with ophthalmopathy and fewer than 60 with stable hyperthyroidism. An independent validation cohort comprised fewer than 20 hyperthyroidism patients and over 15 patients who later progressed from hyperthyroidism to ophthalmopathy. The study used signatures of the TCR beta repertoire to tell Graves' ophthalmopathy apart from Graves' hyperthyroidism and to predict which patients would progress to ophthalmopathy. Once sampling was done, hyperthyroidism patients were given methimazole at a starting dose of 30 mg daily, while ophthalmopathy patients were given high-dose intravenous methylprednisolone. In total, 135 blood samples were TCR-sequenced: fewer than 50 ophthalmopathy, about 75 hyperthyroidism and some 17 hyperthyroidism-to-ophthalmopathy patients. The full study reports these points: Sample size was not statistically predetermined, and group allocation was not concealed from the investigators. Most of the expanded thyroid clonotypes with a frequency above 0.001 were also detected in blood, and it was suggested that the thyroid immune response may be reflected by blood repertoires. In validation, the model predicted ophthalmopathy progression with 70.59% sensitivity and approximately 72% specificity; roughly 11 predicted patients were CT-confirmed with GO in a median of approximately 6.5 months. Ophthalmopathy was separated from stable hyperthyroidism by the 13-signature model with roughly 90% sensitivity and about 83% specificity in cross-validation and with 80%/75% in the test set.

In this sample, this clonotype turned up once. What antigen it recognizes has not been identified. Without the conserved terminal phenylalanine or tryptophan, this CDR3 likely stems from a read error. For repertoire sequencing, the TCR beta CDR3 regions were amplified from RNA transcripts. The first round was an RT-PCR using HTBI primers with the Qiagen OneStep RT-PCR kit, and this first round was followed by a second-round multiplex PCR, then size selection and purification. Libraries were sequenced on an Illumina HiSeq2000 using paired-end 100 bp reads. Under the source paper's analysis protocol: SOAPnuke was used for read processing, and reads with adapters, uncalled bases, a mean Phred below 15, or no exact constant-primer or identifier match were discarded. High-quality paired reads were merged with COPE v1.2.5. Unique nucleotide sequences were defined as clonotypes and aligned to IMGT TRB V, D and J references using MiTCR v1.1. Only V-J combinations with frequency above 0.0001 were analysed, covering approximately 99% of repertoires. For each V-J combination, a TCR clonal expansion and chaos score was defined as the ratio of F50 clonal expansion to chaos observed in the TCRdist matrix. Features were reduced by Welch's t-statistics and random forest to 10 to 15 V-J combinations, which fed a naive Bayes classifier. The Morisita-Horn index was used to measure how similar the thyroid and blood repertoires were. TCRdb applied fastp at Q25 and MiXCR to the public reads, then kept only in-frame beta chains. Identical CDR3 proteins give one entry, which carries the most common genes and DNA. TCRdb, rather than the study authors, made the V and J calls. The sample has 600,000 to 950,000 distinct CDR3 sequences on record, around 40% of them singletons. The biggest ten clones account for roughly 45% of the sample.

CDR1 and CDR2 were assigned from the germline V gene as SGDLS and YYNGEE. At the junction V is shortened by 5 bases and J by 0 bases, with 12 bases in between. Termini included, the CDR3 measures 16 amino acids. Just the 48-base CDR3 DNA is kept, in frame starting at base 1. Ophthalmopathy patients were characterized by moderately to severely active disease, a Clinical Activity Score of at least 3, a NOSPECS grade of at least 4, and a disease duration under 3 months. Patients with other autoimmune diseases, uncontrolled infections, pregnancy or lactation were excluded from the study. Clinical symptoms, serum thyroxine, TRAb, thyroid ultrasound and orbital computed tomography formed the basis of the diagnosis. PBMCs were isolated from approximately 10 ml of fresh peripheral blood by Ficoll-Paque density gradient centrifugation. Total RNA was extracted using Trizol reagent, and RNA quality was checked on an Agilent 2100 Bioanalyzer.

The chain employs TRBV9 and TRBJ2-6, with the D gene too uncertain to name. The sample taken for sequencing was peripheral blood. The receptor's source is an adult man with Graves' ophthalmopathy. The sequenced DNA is TGTGCCAGCAGTTACTCGAAACTCTCTGGGGCCAACGTCCTGACTTCC. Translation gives CASSYSKLSGANVLTS.